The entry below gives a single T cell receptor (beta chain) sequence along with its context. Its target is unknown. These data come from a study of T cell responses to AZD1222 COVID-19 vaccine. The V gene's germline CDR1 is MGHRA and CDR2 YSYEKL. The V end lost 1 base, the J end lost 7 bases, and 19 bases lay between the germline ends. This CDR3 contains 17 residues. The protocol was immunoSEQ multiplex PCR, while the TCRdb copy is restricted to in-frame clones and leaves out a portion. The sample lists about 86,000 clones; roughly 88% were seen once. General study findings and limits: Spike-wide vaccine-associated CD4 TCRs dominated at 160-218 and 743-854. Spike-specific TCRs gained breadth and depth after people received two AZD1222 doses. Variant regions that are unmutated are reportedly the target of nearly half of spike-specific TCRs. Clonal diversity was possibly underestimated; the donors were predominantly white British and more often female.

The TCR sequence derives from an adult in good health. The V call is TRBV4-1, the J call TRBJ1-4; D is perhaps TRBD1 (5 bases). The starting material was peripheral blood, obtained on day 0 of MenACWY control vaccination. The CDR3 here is CASSQGTARDPIEKLFF. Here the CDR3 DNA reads TGCGCCAGCAGCCAAGGGACTGCTAGGGACCCAATTGAAAAACTGTTTTTT.